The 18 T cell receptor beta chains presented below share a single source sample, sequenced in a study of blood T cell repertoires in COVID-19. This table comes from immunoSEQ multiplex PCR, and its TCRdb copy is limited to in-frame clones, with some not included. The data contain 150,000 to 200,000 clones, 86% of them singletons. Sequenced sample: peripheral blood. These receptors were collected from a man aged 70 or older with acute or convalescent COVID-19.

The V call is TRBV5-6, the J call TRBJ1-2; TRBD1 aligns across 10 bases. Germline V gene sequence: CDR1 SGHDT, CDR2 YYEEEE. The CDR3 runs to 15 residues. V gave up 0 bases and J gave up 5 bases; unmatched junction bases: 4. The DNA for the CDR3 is TGTGCCAGCAGCTTGGGGGGACAGGGGTTGTATGGCTACACCTTC. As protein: CASSLGGQGLYGYTF. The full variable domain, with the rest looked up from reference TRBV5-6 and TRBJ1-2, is DAGVTQSPTHLIKTRGQQVTLRCSPKSGHDTVSWYQQALGQGPQFIFQYYEEEERQRGNFPDRFSGHQFPNYSSELNVNALLLGDSALYLCASSLGGQGLYGYTFGSGTRLTVV.

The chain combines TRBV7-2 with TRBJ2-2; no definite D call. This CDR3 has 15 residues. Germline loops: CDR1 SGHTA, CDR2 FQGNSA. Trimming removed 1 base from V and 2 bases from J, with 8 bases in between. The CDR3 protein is CASSLVSTNTGELFF. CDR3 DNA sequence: TGTGCCAGCAGCTTAGTCTCTACTAACACCGGGGAGCTGTTTTTT.

CDR3 sequence (DNA): TGTGCCAGCAGTTCAGGGGGATCCACCTTTAAGGAGCTGTTTTTT. Translating it yields CASSSGGSTFKELFF. The gene calls are TRBV27 and TRBJ2-2; 7 bases match TRBD1. The CDR3 has 15 residues. V was clipped by 4 bases and J by 10 bases; unmatched bases: 12. CDR1 and CDR2 from the germline V gene are MNHEY and SMNVEV (reference sequence).

This chain's CDR3 is CASRRQGAGEQFF. In DNA form, the CDR3 reads TGTGCCAGCAGACGACAGGGGGCAGGTGAGCAGTTCTTC. This chain joins TRBV6-5 and TRBJ2-1; 10 bases are shared with TRBD1. Unmatched junction bases numbered 5, after V lost 6 bases and J lost 9 bases. Germline V lookup: CDR1 MNHEY, CDR2 SVGAGI. The CDR3 is 13 residues long.

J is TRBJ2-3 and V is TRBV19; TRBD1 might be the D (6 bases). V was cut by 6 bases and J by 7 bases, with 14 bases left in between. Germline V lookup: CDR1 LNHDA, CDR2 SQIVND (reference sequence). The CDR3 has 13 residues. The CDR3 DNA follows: TGTGCCAGTAGGTACACTGGACAGAATACGCAGTATTTT. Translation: CASRYTGQNTQYF.

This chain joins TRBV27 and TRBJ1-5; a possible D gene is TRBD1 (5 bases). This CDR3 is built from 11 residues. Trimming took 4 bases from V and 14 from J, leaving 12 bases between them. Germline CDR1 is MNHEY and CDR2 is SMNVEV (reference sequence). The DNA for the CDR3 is TGTGCCAGCAGTTCTACACAGGATAAGCATTTT. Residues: CASSSTQDKHF.

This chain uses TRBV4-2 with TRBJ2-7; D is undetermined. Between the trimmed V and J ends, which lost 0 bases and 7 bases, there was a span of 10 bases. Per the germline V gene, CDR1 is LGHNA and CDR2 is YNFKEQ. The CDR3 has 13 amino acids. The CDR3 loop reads CASSQENYGEQYF. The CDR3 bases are TGTGCCAGCAGCCAAGAGAACTATGGAGAGCAGTACTTC.

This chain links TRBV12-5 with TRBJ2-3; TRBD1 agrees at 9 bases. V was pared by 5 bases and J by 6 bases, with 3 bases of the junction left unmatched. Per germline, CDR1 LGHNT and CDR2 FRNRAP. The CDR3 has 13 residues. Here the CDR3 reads CASGLQGADTQYF. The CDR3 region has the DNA TGTGCTAGTGGTCTACAGGGGGCGGATACGCAGTATTTT.

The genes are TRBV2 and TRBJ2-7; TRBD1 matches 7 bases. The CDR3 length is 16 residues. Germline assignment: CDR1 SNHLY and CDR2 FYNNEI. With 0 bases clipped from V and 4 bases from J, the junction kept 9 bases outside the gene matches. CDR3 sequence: CASSEAHQGVGYEQYF. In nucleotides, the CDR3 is TGTGCCAGCAGTGAAGCGCATCAGGGGGTAGGGTACGAGCAGTACTTC.

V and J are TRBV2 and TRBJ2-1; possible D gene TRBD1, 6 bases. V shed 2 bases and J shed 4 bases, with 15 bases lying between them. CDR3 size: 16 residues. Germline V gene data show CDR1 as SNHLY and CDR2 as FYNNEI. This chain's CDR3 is CASSEWAGTFYNEQFF. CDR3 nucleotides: TGTGCCAGCAGTGAATGGGCCGGGACATTTTACAATGAGCAGTTCTTC.

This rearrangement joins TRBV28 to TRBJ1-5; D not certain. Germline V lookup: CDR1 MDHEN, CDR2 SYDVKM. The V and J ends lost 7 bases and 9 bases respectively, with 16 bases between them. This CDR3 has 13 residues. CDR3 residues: CASTPGSRGPQHF. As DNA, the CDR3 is TGTGCCAGCACTCCCGGGTCCCGGGGGCCCCAGCATTTT.

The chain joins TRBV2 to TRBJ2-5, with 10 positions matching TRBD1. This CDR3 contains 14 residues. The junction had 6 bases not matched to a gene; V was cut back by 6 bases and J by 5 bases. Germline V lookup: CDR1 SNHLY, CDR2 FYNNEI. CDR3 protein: CASRARTGGETQYF. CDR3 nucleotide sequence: TGTGCCAGCAGAGCCCGGACAGGGGGTGAGACCCAGTACTTC.

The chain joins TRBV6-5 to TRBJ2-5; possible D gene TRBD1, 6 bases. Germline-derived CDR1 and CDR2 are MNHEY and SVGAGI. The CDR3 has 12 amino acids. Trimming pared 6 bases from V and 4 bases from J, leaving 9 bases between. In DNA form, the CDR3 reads TGTGCCAGCAGATTAGGGGGAGAGACCCAGTACTTC. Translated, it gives CASRLGGETQYF.

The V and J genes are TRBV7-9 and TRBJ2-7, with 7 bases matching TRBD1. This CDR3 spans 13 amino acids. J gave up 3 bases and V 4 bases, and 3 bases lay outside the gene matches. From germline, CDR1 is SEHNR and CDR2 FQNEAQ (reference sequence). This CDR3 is CASSYRDSYEQYF. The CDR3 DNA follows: TGTGCCAGCAGCTACCGGGACAGCTACGAGCAGTACTTC.

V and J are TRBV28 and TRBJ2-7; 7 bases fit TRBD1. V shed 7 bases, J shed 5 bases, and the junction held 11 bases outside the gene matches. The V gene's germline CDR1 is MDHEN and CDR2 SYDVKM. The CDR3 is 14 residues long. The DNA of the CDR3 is TGTGCCAGCACCCTGACAGGGTTACTAGACGAGCAGTACTTC. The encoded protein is CASTLTGLLDEQYF.

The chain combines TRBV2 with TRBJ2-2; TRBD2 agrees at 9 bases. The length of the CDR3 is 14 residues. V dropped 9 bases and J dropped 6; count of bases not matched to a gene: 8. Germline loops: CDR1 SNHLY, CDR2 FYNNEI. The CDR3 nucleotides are TGTGCCAGTATTAGCGGGAGTAACGCCGGGGAGCTGTTTTTT. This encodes CASISGSNAGELFF.

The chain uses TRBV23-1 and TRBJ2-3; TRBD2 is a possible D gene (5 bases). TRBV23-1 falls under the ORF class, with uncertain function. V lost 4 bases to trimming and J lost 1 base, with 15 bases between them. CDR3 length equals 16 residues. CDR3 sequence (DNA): TGCGCCAGCAGTCGGAGGTCTCCCTCTGGCACAGATACGCAGTATTTT. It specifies CASSRRSPSGTDTQYF.

Written as DNA, the CDR3 is TGTGCCAGCAGTTTAAAAAGGGGTAGGCCCTATAATGAAAAACTGTTTTTT. Encoded protein: CASSLKRGRPYNEKLFF. This chain connects TRBV28 to TRBJ1-4, with D perhaps matching TRBD1 (5 bases). Germline values: CDR1 MDHEN, CDR2 SYDVKM. Trimming removed 2 bases from V and 4 bases from J, with 17 bases in between. The CDR3 spans 17 residues. The variable domain in full, completed from reference TRBV28 and TRBJ1-4, reads DVKVTQSSRYLVKRTGEKVFLECVQDMDHENMFWYRQDPGLGLRLIYFSYDVKMKEKGDIPEGYSVSREKKERFSLILESASTNQTSMYLCASSLKRGRPYNEKLFFGSGTQLSVL.